The T cell receptor beta chain described here comes from a study of blood T cell repertoires in COVID-19. Study in general: Specimens from acute and convalescent COVID-19 originated in the United States, Italy and Spain. T cells, B-cell-depleted T cells, or PBMCs provided the cDNA or gDNA that served as material.

After removal of 9 bases from V and 2 bases from J, the junction contained 9 bases not matched to a gene. The CDR3 contains 14 residues. The table lists this clone with a count of one. Per the original methods: By means of reference gene primer amplification, nucleated cell counts were estimated. Sequenced by immunoSEQ multiplex PCR; TCRdb stores in-frame clones only, minus some. That table gives V, J and clone size, and the DNA gave D and trimming. The profile shows approximately 100,000 clones, around nine tenths of them singletons. This sequence joins TRBV23-1 and TRBJ2-5; 7 bases fit TRBD1. TRBV23-1 is given ORF status, its function remaining uncertain. The sequence was collected from a man aged 65-85 years with acute or convalescent COVID-19. Sample: peripheral blood. The CDR3: CARQRGRPQETQYF. DNA of the CDR3: TGCGCCAGGCAGAGGGGGCGACCACAAGAGACCCAGTACTTC.